These 2 T cell receptor beta chains share one sample of origin, sequenced in a study of blood T cell repertoires in COVID-19. Sequencing used immunoSEQ multiplex PCR; TCRdb keeps in-frame clones, though not all of them. The table has tens of thousands of clones, approximately 83% seen once. What was sequenced was peripheral blood. These receptors were obtained from a man aged 40-50 years with acute or convalescent COVID-19.

In this sample, this clone turned up a few times. This chain connects TRBV19 to TRBJ1-1, with D hard to call. The V gene lost 7 bases and the J gene lost 5 bases, with 14 bases spanning the gap. The CDR3 has 13 residues. The V gene's germline CDR1 is LNHDA and CDR2 SQIVND (reference sequence). Here the CDR3 reads CASMRESRTEAFF. For the CDR3, the DNA is TGTGCCAGTATGAGGGAATCCCGAACTGAAGCTTTCTTT.

The rearrangement links TRBV29-1 to TRBJ1-3, with 10 nucleotides matching TRBD1. Trimming at V came to 5 bases and at J to 4 bases, leaving 5 bases not matched to a gene. The CDR3 runs to 14 residues. The germline V gene encodes CDR1 SQVTM and CDR2 ANQGSEA. CDR3 sequence: CSVRQGAGGNTIYF. The CDR3 DNA reads TGCAGCGTTCGACAGGGGGCAGGAGGAAACACCATATATTTT.